Listed below are T cell receptor beta chains from one sample, sequenced in a study of T cell repertoires in cytomegalovirus infection. Their antigens remain unidentified. TCRdb used MiXCR to reprocess the reads, holding one entry per CDR3 protein. The data show 650,000 to 900,000 distinct CDR3 sequences, 30% to 35% seen once. The material sequenced was cultured CD8+ T cells from PBMCs, taken from culture after CMV antigen stimulation. These receptors came from a human donor in good health (CMV status not recorded). Some clones in this sample may be carry-over from other donors' samples. The CDR3 runs from the conserved cysteine through the conserved F or W. A D gene is named only where the DNA matches it firmly. Where a row states a size, it is once, few, many or the class of an expanded clone; other rows omit it.

CDR3 length,D gene,V gene,J gene,clone size,CDR3 protein,CDR3 DNA
12,.,TRBV20-1,TRBJ2-7,.,CSLGGPSYEQYF,TGCAGTCTCGGGGGGCCCTCCTACGAGCAGTACTTC
14,.,TRBV9,TRBJ1-2,once,CASSVATGNYGYTF,TGTGCCAGCAGCGTAGCTACGGGGAACTATGGCTACACCTTC
15,TRBD1,TRBV14,TRBJ1-1,.,CASRNRDRGDTEAFF,TGTGCCAGCAGGAACCGGGACAGGGGCGACACTGAAGCTTTCTTT
14,.,TRBV5-1,TRBJ1-2,.,CASSSTPEHYGYTF,TGCGCCAGCAGCTCGACCCCGGAACACTATGGCTACACCTTC
16,TRBD2,TRBV5-1,TRBJ2-1,.,CVSSPGAGGPFNEQFF,TGCGTCAGCAGCCCAGGAGCGGGGGGGCCATTTAATGAGCAGTTCTTC
16,.,TRBV4-2,TRBJ2-1,few,CASSQEGLSLGNEQFF,TGTGCCAGCAGCCAAGAGGGACTTTCTTTGGGGAATGAGCAGTTCTTC
15,.,TRBV12-3/TRBV12-4,TRBJ2-3,few,CASSLKERAADTQYF,TGTGCCAGCAGTTTAAAAGAGCGGGCGGCAGATACGCAGTATTTT
15,.,TRBV5-6,TRBJ1-1,.,CASSLGAAMNTEAFF,TGTGCCAGCAGCTTGGGGGCCGCTATGAACACTGAAGCTTTCTTT
13,.,TRBV4-1,TRBJ1-2,.,CASSQVDTYGYTF,TGCGCCAGCAGCCAAGTGGACACCTATGGCTACACCTTC
16,.,TRBV7-8,TRBJ2-6,many,CARKDSVSSGANVLTF,TGTGCCAGGAAGGACAGTGTGAGCTCTGGGGCCAACGTCCTGACTTTC
13,.,TRBV9,TRBJ2-1,many,CASSVSGYNEQFF,TGTGCCAGCAGCGTAAGCGGCTACAATGAGCAGTTCTTC
14,TRBD1,TRBV6-6,TRBJ2-5,few,CASSLRRGKETQYF,TGTGCCAGCAGTTTGCGCAGGGGGAAAGAGACCCAGTACTTC
17,.,TRBV7-9,TRBJ2-2,many,CASSLEFQGENTGELFF,TGTGCCAGCAGCTTAGAATTCCAGGGTGAGAACACCGGGGAGCTGTTTTTT
16,TRBD1,TRBV6-5,TRBJ2-2,few,CASSPRDRSNTGELFF,TGTGCCAGCAGTCCCCGGGACAGGTCGAACACCGGGGAGCTGTTTTTT
18,.,TRBV27,TRBJ2-7,.,CASSLKGPSYSSPYEQYF,TGTGCCAGCAGTTTAAAGGGACCGTCTTACTCCTCCCCCTACGAGCAGTACTTC
15,.,TRBV7-9,TRBJ2-7,few,CASSSRQGQPYEQYF,TGTGCCAGCAGCTCTCGGCAAGGACAGCCCTACGAGCAGTACTTC
16,.,TRBV24-1,TRBJ2-1,once,CATSDLWSSSYNEQFF,TGTGCCACCAGTGATTTGTGGAGCTCCTCCTACAATGAGCAGTTCTTC
14,TRBD1,TRBV20-1,TRBJ2-2,few,CSARRQGVTGELFF,TGCAGTGCTAGGCGACAGGGGGTCACCGGGGAGCTGTTTTTT
14,.,TRBV27,TRBJ2-5,.,CASSFGTPQETQYF,TGTGCCAGCAGTTTCGGGACACCTCAAGAGACCCAGTACTTC
14,.,TRBV7-6,TRBJ2-3,few,CASSLRLAIDTQYF,TGTGCCAGCAGCTTACGTCTAGCGATAGATACGCAGTATTTT
15,TRBD2,TRBV9,TRBJ2-4,.,CASSVQSSGMDIQYF,TGTGCCAGCAGCGTACAGTCTAGCGGGATGGACATTCAGTACTTC
14,.,TRBV5-1,TRBJ2-2,few,CASSPTAGGGELFF,TGCGCCAGCAGCCCTACGGCAGGCGGCGGGGAGCTGTTTTTT
15,.,TRBV7-2,TRBJ1-4,.,CASSLVDSSDEKLFF,TGTGCCAGCAGCTTAGTAGACAGTTCTGATGAAAAACTGTTTTTT
19,TRBD1,TRBV4-1,TRBJ1-1,.,CASSQDPLSTGTGKGEAFF,TGTGCCAGCAGCCAAGATCCGCTTTCGACCGGGACAGGGAAGGGGGAAGCTTTCTTT
14,.,TRBV7-4,TRBJ1-2,once,CASSPTGAKYGYTF,TGTGCCAGCAGCCCGACGGGGGCTAAGTATGGCTACACCTTC
18,.,TRBV7-6,TRBJ2-4,many,CASSPVIGTQLAKNIQYF,TGTGCCAGCAGCCCGGTCATTGGGACCCAGCTAGCCAAAAACATTCAGTACTTC
12,.,TRBV19,TRBJ1-5,few,CASNKGTQPQHF,TGTGCCAGTAATAAGGGCACCCAGCCCCAGCATTTT
14,TRBD2,TRBV20-1,TRBJ2-1,.,CSARGRGVPNEQFF,TGCAGTGCTAGAGGGCGGGGGGTCCCCAATGAGCAGTTCTTC
16,TRBD2,TRBV18,TRBJ2-3,.,CASSPEAGLSTDTQYF,TGTGCCAGCTCACCTGAAGCGGGACTAAGCACAGATACGCAGTATTTT
15,.,TRBV19,TRBJ2-4,few,CASSPRGGPKNIQYF,TGTGCCAGTAGTCCCCGGGGAGGACCCAAAAACATTCAGTACTTC
15,.,TRBV5-1,TRBJ2-1,many,CASSLEGVDLYEQFF,TGCGCCAGCAGCTTGGAGGGAGTTGATCTATATGAGCAGTTCTTC
14,TRBD1,TRBV6-1,TRBJ2-5,.,CASSLGTARETQYF,TGTGCCAGCTCCCTCGGGACAGCGAGAGAGACCCAGTACTTC
14,TRBD1,TRBV6-2/TRBV6-3,TRBJ2-3,.,CASSGTGRTDTQYF,TGTGCCAGCAGTGGGACAGGGAGGACAGATACGCAGTATTTT
15,.,TRBV6-1,TRBJ2-3,.,CASSPGLGGTDTQYF,TGTGCCAGCAGTCCCGGACTGGGGGGCACAGATACGCAGTATTTT
14,TRBD1,TRBV4-2,TRBJ1-4,few,CASSQGQSNEKLFF,TGTGCCAGCAGCCAGGGACAGTCTAATGAAAAACTGTTTTTT
17,.,TRBV6-1,TRBJ1-1,.,CASTYEGAAWEGTEAFF,TGTGCCAGCACGTACGAAGGGGCCGCGTGGGAGGGCACTGAAGCTTTCTTT
19,TRBD1,TRBV12-3/TRBV12-4,TRBJ1-2,.,CANSLGPLDRGLINYGYTF,TGTGCCAACAGCCTTGGGCCCTTGGACAGGGGCCTAATTAACTATGGCTACACCTTC
12,.,TRBV4-2,TRBJ1-2,.,CASSQDFGGYTF,TGTGCCAGCAGCCAAGATTTCGGAGGCTACACCTTC
15,TRBD1,TRBV11-2,TRBJ1-3,few,CASSLRQGSGNTIYF,TGTGCCAGCAGCTTACGACAGGGAAGTGGAAACACCATATATTTT
15,.,TRBV12-3/TRBV12-4,TRBJ1-2,.,CASSSRQIPNYGYTF,TGTGCCAGCAGTTCTCGACAGATTCCTAACTATGGCTACACCTTC
15,.,TRBV6-1,TRBJ1-1,few,CASPGQQRLNTEAFF,TGTGCCAGCCCGGGGCAGCAGAGACTAAACACTGAAGCTTTCTTT
14,.,TRBV20-1,TRBJ2-1,.,CSARDIVEGLEQFF,TGCAGTGCTAGAGATATCGTCGAAGGACTCGAGCAGTTCTTC
16,.,TRBV20-1,TRBJ2-2,.,CSARDREGTNTGELFF,TGCAGTGCTAGAGATCGGGAAGGGACGAACACCGGGGAGCTGTTTTTT
14,.,TRBV12-3/TRBV12-4,TRBJ2-2,.,CASSEGLNTGELFF,TGTGCCAGCAGTGAGGGACTTAACACCGGGGAGCTGTTTTTT
15,TRBD1,TRBV6-6,TRBJ1-2,.,CASSIRDREGNGYTF,TGTGCCAGCAGTATCCGGGACAGGGAGGGGAATGGCTACACCTTC
14,TRBD1,TRBV10-3,TRBJ1-1,once,CAIKGRGQNTEAFF,TGTGCCATCAAGGGCAGGGGGCAGAACACTGAAGCTTTCTTT
13,TRBD2,TRBV25-1,TRBJ2-3,.,CASTSGSTDTQYF,TGTGCCAGCACTAGCGGCAGCACAGATACGCAGTATTTT
15,TRBD1,TRBV19,TRBJ2-1,.,CASSADRGANNEQFF,TGTGCCAGTAGTGCTGACAGGGGCGCGAACAATGAGCAGTTCTTC
19,.,TRBV7-6,TRBJ1-4,many,CASSPGGAGPKYLDEKLFF,TGTGCCAGCAGCCCCGGCGGAGCAGGACCGAAGTATTTGGATGAAAAACTGTTTTTT
14,.,TRBV11-2,TRBJ2-7,few,CASSLVFLDTEQYF,TGTGCCAGCAGCTTAGTGTTTTTGGATACCGAGCAGTACTTC
14,.,TRBV7-6,TRBJ2-2,many,CASSSRGVAGELFF,TGTGCCAGCAGCTCCAGGGGTGTGGCCGGGGAGCTGTTTTTT
16,.,TRBV20-1,TRBJ1-4,few,CSARPRAGFYNEKLFF,TGCAGTGCTAGACCTAGGGCCGGATTCTATAATGAAAAACTGTTTTTT
14,.,TRBV12-3/TRBV12-4,TRBJ2-2,few,CASSWSLSTGELFF,TGTGCCAGCAGTTGGTCCTTAAGTACCGGGGAGCTGTTTTTT
18,.,TRBV7-2,TRBJ2-3,few,CASSSLGGVGVGPDTQYF,TGTGCCAGCAGCTCCCTGGGAGGTGTAGGAGTGGGACCCGATACGCAGTATTTT
16,.,TRBV6-6,TRBJ2-3,.,CASSMWYEGLTDTQYF,TGTGCCAGCAGTATGTGGTACGAAGGGCTCACAGATACGCAGTATTTT
14,.,TRBV7-9,TRBJ1-3,few,CASSPGTHGNTIYF,TGTGCCAGCAGCCCTGGGACCCATGGAAACACCATATATTTT
13,.,TRBV6-6,TRBJ1-5,.,CAEAGGIGQPQHF,TGTGCCGAAGCGGGGGGAATTGGACAGCCCCAGCATTTT
16,TRBD1,TRBV5-5,TRBJ2-2,.,CASSWSGTGITGELFF,TGTGCCAGCAGCTGGAGTGGGACAGGGATTACCGGGGAGCTGTTTTTT
16,.,TRBV5-4,TRBJ2-1,.,CASSYVISPGLDEQFF,TGTGCTAGCAGCTATGTTATATCACCGGGTCTGGATGAGCAGTTCTTC